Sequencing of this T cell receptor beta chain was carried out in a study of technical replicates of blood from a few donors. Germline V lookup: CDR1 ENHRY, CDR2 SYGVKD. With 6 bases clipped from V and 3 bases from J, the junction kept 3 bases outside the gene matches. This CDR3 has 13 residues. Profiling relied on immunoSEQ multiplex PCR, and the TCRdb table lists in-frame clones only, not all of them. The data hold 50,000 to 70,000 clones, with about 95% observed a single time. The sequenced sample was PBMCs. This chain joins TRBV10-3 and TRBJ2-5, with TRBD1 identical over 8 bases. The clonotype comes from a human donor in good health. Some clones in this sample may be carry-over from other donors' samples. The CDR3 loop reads CAIRIQGEETQYF. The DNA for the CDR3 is TGTGCCATCAGGATACAGGGGGAAGAGACCCAGTACTTC.